The table lists the clone carrying this TCR beta chain with a few counts. Its antigen is currently unknown. The data derive from a study of T cell repertoires in cytomegalovirus infection. Study-level background: Public signatures in TCR beta pointed to CMV infection and matching HLA type. Study-level results: Clonotypes of TCR beta that were HLA-C-restricted and CMV-specific dominated the ex vivo response.

The CDR3 has 14 residues. In germline, CDR1 is LNHDA, CDR2 SQIVND (reference sequence). Trimming took off 6 bases at V and 6 bases at J, with 14 bases between the two ends. TCRdb reprocessed the reads with MiXCR, giving one entry per CDR3 protein. Seen here are under 350,000 distinct CDR3 sequences, 8% to 9.5% observed once, and the top ten hold roughly 4.5%. What was sequenced was PBMCs. This clonotype was obtained from a human donor in good health (CMV status not recorded). Some clones in this sample may be carry-over from other donors' samples. The chain joins TRBV19 to TRBJ2-2, with unresolved D. The CDR3 is CASRNFYLAGELFF. The CDR3 DNA follows: TGTGCCAGTAGGAACTTCTACCTGGCCGGGGAGCTGTTTTTT.